The present TCR beta chain was sequenced within a study of CD8 T cells in ankylosing spondylitis (TCRdb year 2017). About the investigation overall: T cell receptor beta repertoires were profiled in healthy donors and ankylosing spondylitis patients so that disease-linked TCR variants could be found. The whole study cohort included over a hundred healthy donors and roughly 24 ankylosing spondylitis patients. Peripheral blood samples were taken, and synovial fluid was additionally collected from ankylosing spondylitis patients. Broader findings and caveats from the paper: Some motif variants were previously reported in synovial fluid and blood of reactive arthritis patients, suggesting common disease-initiation mechanisms. Significant enrichment of the disease-linked clones was reported in matched synovial fluid samples from ankylosing spondylitis patients. The disease-linked clones showed a CD8+ phenotype and occurred at relatively low frequencies in peripheral blood. A TCR beta motif of about 8 highly homologous amino acid variants appeared characteristic of blood from ankylosing spondylitis patients.

This clonotype has a count of ten or more. The antigen it binds to is not known. No much larger clonotype is one base removed from it; base qualities were not supplied. The run used an Illumina HiSeq 2500. Quantitative 5'-RACE with molecular barcodes was the method used to prepare the TCR beta libraries. Under the source paper's analysis protocol: Disease-linked TCR variants were identified with a new computational method built on a probabilistic model of VDJ rearrangement. Clones were called with MiXCR by TCRdb after fastp trimmed the public reads at Q25, and only in-frame beta chains were retained. Entries that share a CDR3 protein sequence are merged under the most common genes and DNA. These V and J calls are TCRdb output, not the study's own analysis. The sample includes 500,000 to 650,000 distinct CDR3 sequences, with approximately 5% observed a single time. In total, the top ten clones hold around 3.4% of the sample.

V is reduced by 5 bases and J by 2 bases, leaving a spacing of 10 bases between them. The CDR3, cysteine through phenylalanine, is 13 amino acids long. Only CDR3 DNA remains: 39 bases, in frame from the first base. Looking up the germline V gene yields CDR1 LGHNA and CDR2 YSLEER. The material sequenced was blood, either unsorted or a sorted T cell fraction (not recorded which). Recombination connected TRBV4-3 to TRBJ2-7, and perhaps TRBD2 as D gene, on 5 matching bases. The TCR sequence derives from a male donor with ankylosing spondylitis. The CDR3 is CASSYDGTYEQYF. In nucleotide form, the sequence is TGCGCCAGCAGCTACGACGGGACCTACGAGCAGTACTTC.